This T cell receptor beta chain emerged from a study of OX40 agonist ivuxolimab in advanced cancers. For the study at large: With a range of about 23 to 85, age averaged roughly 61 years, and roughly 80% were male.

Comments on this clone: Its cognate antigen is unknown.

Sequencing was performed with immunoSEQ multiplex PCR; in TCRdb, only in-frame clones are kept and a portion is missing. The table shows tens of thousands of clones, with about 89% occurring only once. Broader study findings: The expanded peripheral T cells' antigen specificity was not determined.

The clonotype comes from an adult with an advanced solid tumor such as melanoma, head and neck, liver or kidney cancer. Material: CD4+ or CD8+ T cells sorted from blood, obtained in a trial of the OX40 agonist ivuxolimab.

The CDR3 protein is CASSLAPGQLFTGELFF. The CDR3 DNA is TGTGCCAGCAGCTTAGCCCCGGGACAACTTTTCACCGGGGAGCTGTTTTTT. The J gene is TRBJ2-2, the V gene TRBV7-9; D possibly corresponds to TRBD1 (6 bases). This CDR3 spans 17 amino acids. Germline V lookup: CDR1 SEHNR, CDR2 FQNEAQ (reference sequence). Trimming stripped 0 bases from V and 4 bases from J, with 15 bases between. Filled out from reference TRBV7-9 and TRBJ2-2, the complete variable domain reads DTGVSQNPRHKITKRGQNVTFRCDPISEHNRLYWYRQTLGQGPEFLTYFQNEAQLEKSRLLSDRFSAERPKGSFSTLEIQRTEQGDSAMYLCASSLAPGQLFTGELFFGEGSRLTVL.